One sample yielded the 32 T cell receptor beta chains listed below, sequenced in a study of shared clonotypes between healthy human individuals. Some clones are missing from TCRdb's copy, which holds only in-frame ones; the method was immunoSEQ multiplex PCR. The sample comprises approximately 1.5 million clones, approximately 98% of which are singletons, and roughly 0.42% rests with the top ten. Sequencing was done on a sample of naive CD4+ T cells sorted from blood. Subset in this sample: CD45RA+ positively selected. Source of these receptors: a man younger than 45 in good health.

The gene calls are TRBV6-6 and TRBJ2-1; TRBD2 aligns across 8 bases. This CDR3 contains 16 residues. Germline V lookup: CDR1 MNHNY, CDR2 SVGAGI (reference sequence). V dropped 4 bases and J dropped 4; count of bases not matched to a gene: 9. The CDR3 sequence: CASSLGPSGGYNEQFF. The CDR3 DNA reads TGTGCCAGCAGTTTAGGGCCCAGCGGGGGTTACAATGAGCAGTTCTTC.

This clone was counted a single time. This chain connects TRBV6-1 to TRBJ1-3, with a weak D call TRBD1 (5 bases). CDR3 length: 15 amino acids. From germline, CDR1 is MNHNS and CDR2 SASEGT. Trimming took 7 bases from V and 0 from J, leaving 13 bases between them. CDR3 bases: TGTGCCAGCAACGCAGGGTCCGCCTCTGGAAACACCATATATTTT. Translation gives CASNAGSASGNTIYF.

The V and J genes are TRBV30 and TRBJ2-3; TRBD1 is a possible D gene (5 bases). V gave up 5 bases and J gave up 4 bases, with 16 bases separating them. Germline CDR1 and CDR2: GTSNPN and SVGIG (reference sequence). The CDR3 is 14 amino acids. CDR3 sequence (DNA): TGTGCCTGGGGGGCGAGAGCCACGGCAGATACGCAGTATTTT. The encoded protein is CAWGARATADTQYF.

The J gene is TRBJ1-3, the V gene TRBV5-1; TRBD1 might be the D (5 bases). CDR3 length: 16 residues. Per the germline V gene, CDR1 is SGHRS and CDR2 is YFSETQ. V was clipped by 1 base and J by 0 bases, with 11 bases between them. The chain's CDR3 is CASSLMGPYSGNTIYF. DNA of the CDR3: TGCGCCAGCAGCTTGATGGGACCCTACTCTGGAAACACCATATATTTT.

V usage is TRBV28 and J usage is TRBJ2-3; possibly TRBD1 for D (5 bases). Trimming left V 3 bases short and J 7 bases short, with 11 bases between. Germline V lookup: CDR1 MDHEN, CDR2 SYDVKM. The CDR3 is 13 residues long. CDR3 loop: CASSLGLAYTQYF. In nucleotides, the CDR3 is TGTGCCAGCAGTTTGGGGCTTGCCTATACGCAGTATTTT.

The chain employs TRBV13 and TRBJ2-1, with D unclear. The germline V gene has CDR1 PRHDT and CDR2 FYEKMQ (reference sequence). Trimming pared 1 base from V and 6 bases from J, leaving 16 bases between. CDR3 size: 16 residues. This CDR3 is CASSLEALRVVNEQFF. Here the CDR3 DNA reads TGTGCCAGCAGCTTAGAGGCGCTACGGGTGGTCAATGAGCAGTTCTTC.

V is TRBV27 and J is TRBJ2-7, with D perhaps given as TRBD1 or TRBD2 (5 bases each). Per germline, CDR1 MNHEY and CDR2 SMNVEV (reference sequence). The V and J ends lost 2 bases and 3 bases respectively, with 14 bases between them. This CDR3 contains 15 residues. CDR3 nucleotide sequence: TGTGCCAGCAGTTTAAGAGGGGCCGGAGGCTACGAGCAGTACTTC. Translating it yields CASSLRGAGGYEQYF.

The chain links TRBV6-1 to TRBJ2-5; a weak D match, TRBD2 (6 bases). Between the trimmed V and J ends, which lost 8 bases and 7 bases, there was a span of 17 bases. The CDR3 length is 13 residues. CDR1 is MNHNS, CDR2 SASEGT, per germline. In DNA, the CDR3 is TGTGCCAGCTACGAACGGGTCGGGGGGACCCAGTACTTC. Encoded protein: CASYERVGGTQYF.

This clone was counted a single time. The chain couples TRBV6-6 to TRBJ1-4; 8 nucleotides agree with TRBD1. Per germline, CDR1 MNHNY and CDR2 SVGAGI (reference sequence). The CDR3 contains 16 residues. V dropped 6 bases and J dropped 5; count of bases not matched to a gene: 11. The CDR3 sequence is CASSQTHGQGNEKLFF. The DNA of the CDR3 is TGTGCCAGCAGCCAGACACACGGACAGGGAAATGAAAAACTGTTTTTT.

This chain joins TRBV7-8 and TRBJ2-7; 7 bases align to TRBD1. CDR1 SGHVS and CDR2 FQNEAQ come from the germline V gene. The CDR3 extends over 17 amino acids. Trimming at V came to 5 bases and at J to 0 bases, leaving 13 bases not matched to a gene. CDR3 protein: CASSVGTGWDSSYEQYF. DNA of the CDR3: TGTGCCAGCAGCGTAGGGACCGGTTGGGACAGCTCCTACGAGCAGTACTTC.

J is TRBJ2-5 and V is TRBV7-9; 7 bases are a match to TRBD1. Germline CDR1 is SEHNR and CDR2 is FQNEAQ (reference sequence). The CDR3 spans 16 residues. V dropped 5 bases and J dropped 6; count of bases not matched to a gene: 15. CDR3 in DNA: TGTGCCAGCAGCCCATCAACCGGGACAGTCATGAAGACCCAGTACTTC. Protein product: CASSPSTGTVMKTQYF.

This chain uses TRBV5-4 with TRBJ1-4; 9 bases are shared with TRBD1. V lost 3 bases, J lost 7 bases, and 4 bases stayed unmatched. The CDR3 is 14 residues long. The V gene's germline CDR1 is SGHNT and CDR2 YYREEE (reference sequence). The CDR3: CASSSGQGGEKLFF. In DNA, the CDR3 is TGTGCCAGCAGCTCGGGACAGGGTGGTGAAAAACTGTTTTTT.

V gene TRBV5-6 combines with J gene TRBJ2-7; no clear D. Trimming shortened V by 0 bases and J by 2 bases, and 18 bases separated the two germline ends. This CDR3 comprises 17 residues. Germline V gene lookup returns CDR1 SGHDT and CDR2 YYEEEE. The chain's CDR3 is CASSLVGDRGFPYEQYF. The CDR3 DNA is TGTGCCAGCAGCTTGGTGGGCGACCGAGGATTCCCCTACGAGCAGTACTTC.

CDR3 residues: CASSQYGTGGYTF. CDR3 nucleotides: TGCGCCAGCAGCCAATACGGTACTGGGGGCTACACCTTC. This rearrangement joins TRBV4-1 to TRBJ1-2; no clear D gene. The germline V and J ends were trimmed by 2 bases and 8 bases, with 12 bases remaining between them. CDR1 MGHRA and CDR2 YSYEKL come from the germline V gene. The CDR3 has 13 residues.

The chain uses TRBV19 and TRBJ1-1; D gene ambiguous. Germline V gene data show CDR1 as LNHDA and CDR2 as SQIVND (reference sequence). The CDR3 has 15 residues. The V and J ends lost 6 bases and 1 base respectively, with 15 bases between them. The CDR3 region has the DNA TGTGCCAGTAGGGGCGGGGAGACAAAGAACACTGAAGCTTTCTTT. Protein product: CASRGGETKNTEAFF.

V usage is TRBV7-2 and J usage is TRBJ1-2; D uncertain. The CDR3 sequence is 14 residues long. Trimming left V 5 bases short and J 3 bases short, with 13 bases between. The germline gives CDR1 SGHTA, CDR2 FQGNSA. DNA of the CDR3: TGTGCCAGCAGCGAAAGAGCCGGGTACTATGGCTACACCTTC. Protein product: CASSERAGYYGYTF. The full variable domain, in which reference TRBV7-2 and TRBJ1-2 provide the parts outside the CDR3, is GAGVSQSPSNKVTEKGKDVELRCDPISGHTALYWYRQSLGQGLEFLIYFQGNSAPDKSGLPSDRFSAERTGGSVSTLTIQRTQQEDSAVYLCASSERAGYYGYTFGSGTRLTVV.

The CDR3 protein is CASSLDGTGELFF. DNA for the CDR3: TGTGCCAGCAGCTTGGACGGAACCGGGGAGCTGTTTTTT. The chain is built from TRBV5-6 and TRBJ2-2, with D unresolved. Trimming stripped 0 bases from V and 5 bases from J, with 5 bases between. The CDR3 is 13 residues long. Looked up from germline, CDR1 is SGHDT and CDR2 is YYEEEE.

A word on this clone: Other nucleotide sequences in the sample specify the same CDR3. The CDR3 coding sequence is TGCAGTGCTAGAGGTGTGGGGGGCTACACCTTC. Protein sequence: CSARGVGGYTF. The chain links TRBV20-1 to TRBJ1-2; D is ambiguous. CDR3 length: 11 amino acids. Trimming shortened V by 1 base and J by 8 bases, and 8 bases separated the two germline ends. The germline gives CDR1 DFQATT, CDR2 SNEGSKA (reference sequence).

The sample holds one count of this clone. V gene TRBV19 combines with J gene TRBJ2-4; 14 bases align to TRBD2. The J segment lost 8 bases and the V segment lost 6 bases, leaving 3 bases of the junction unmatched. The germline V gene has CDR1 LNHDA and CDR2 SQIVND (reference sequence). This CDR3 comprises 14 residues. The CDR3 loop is CASSRLAGGDIQYF. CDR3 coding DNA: TGTGCCAGTAGCCGACTAGCGGGAGGGGACATTCAGTACTTC.

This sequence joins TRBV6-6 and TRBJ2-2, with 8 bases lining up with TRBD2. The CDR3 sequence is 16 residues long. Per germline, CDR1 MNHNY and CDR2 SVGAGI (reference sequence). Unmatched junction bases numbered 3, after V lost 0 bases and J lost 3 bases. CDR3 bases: TGTGCCAGCAGTTACTCCCCAGCGGGAGACACCGGGGAGCTGTTTTTT. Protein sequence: CASSYSPAGDTGELFF.

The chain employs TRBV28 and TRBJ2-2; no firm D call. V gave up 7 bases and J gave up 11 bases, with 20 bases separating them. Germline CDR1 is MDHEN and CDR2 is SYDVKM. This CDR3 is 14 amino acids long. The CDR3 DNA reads TGTGCCAGCAATTACCCCGGCGGTTTGGAAGAGCTGTTTTTT. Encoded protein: CASNYPGGLEELFF.

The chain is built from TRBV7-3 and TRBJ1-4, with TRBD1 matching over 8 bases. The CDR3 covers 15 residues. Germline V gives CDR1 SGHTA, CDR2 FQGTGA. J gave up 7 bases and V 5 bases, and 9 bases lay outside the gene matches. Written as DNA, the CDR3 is TGTGCCAGCAGCCTCCCGGACAGGGAAGGTGAAAAACTGTTTTTT. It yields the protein CASSLPDREGEKLFF. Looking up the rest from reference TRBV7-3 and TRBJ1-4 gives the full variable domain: GAGVSQTPSNKVTEKGKYVELRCDPISGHTALYWYRQSLGQGPEFLIYFQGTGAADDSGLPNDRFFAVRPEGSVSTLKIQRTERGDSAVYLCASSLPDREGEKLFFGSGTQLSVL.

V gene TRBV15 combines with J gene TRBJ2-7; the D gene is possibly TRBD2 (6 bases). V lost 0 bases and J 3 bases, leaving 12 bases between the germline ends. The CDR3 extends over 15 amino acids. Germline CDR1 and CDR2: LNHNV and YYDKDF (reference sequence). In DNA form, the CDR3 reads TGTGCCACCAGCAGAGACGTAGGGCGGGACTACGAGCAGTACTTC. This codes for CATSRDVGRDYEQYF.

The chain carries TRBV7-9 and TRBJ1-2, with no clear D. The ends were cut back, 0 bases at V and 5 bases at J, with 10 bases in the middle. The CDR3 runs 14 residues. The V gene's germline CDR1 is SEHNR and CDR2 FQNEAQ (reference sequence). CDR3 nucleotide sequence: TGTGCCAGCAGCTTAGCGGGTGTTGGGTATGGCTACACCTTC. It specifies CASSLAGVGYGYTF.

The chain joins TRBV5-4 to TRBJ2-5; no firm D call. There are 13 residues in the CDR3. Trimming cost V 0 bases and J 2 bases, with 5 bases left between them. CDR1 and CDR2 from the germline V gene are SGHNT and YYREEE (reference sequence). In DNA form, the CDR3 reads TGTGCCAGCAGCTTGGAACGGCAAGAGACCCAGTACTTC. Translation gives CASSLERQETQYF.

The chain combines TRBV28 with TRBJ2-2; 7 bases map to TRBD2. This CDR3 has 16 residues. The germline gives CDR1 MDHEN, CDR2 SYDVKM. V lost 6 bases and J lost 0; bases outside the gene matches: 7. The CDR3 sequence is CASSRRTSANTGELFF. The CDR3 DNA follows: TGTGCCAGCAGCCGACGAACTAGCGCGAACACCGGGGAGCTGTTTTTT.

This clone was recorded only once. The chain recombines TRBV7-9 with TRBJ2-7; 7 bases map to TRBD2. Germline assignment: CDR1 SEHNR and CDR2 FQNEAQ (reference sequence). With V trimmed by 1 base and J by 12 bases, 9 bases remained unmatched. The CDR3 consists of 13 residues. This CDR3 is CASSLVQAGVWYF. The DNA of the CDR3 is TGTGCCAGCAGCTTAGTACAGGCGGGGGTTTGGTACTTC.

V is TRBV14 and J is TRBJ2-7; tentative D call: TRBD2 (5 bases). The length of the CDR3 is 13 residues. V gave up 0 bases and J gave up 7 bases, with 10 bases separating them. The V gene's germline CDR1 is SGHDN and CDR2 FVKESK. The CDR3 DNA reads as TGTGCCAGCAGCCAAGAACTCACGGGGGAGCAGTACTTC. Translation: CASSQELTGEQYF.

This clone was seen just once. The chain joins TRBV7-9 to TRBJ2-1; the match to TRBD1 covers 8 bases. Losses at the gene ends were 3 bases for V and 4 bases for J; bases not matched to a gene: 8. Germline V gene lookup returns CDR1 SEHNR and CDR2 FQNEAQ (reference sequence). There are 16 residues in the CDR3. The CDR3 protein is CASSFPRDRTYNEQFF. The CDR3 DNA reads TGTGCCAGCAGCTTTCCTCGGGACAGGACTTACAATGAGCAGTTCTTC.

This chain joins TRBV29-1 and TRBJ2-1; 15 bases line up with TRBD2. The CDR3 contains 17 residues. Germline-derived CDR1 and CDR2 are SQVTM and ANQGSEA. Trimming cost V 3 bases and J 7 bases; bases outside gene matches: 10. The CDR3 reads CSVELLGLAGGPNEQFF. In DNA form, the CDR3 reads TGCAGCGTTGAGTTATTAGGACTAGCGGGAGGGCCTAATGAGCAGTTCTTC.

The DNA of the CDR3 is TGCGCCAGCAGCTTGGCCGTCGGCAGCTCCTACGAGCAGTACTTC. This gives the protein CASSLAVGSSYEQYF. The rearrangement links TRBV5-1 to TRBJ2-7, with no clear D. The CDR3 is 15 residues long. CDR1 and CDR2 from the germline V gene are SGHRS and YFSETQ. V was cut by 0 bases and J by 0 bases, with 10 bases left in between. The entire variable domain, with the rest obtained from reference TRBV5-1 and TRBJ2-7, is as follows: KAGVTQTPRYLIKTRGQQVTLSCSPISGHRSVSWYQQTPGQGLQFLFEYFSETQRNKGNFPGRFSGRQFSNSRSEMNVSTLELGDSALYLCASSLAVGSSYEQYFGPGTRLTVT.

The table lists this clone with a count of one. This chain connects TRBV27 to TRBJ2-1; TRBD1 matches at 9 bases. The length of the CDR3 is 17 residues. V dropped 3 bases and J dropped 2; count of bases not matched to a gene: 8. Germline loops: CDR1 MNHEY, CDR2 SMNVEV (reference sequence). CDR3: CASSFNSGTGPYNEQFF. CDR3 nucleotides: TGTGCCAGCAGTTTCAACTCCGGGACAGGGCCCTACAATGAGCAGTTCTTC.